These 21 T cell receptor beta chains came from one sample sequenced in a study of regulatory T cells in long-lasting Graves disease. Regarding time point: newly diagnosed GD, antithyroid drugs for less than 3 months. TCR sequences were obtained from RNA taken from PBMCs. Through Arm-PCR of CDR3 regions and iRepertoire HTBI primers, TCR beta libraries were built. Each CDR3 protein is one row after TCRdb ran MiXCR on the multiplex PCR reads. The repertoire holds about 400,000 distinct CDR3 sequences, with 14% to 15% as singletons. The sample was also linked to a second study, of T cells in Graves' hyperthyroidism and ophthalmopathy.

The sample was peripheral blood mononuclear cells (PBMCs), taken at new diagnosis, from a patient treated with antithyroid drugs. The source of these receptors is a woman between 40 and 55 years old with Graves disease.

Many counts were recorded for this clonotype. This chain connects TRBV7-9 to TRBJ2-1, with TRBD1 matching 9 bases. Germline CDR1 SEHNR, CDR2 FQNEAQ (reference sequence). J lost 8 bases, V lost 5 bases, and 13 bases had no gene match. There are 16 residues in the CDR3. The CDR3, as DNA: TGTGCCAGCAGCCTCGTTCGGGACAGGGCTTGGGATGAGCAGTTCTTC. The encoded protein is CASSLVRDRAWDEQFF.

This clonotype came up many times. The V gene is TRBV12-5, the J gene TRBJ2-1, with 7 bases fitting TRBD1. This CDR3 contains 15 residues. Germline CDR1 is LGHNT and CDR2 is FRNRAP. Losses at the gene ends were 5 bases for V and 2 bases for J; bases not matched to a gene: 6. The chain's CDR3 is CASGEGAGAYNEQFF. CDR3 nucleotide sequence: TGTGCTAGTGGTGAGGGGGCAGGGGCCTACAATGAGCAGTTCTTC.

This clonotype was counted a few times. This chain uses TRBV7-3 with TRBJ2-2; D call uncertain. Germline loops: CDR1 SGHTA, CDR2 FQGTGA. This CDR3 is 15 amino acids long. Trimming stripped 8 bases from V and 0 bases from J, with 13 bases between. The CDR3 DNA follows: TGTGCCAGCGGATCATGGTCCGCGAACACCGGGGAGCTGTTTTTT. It yields the protein CASGSWSANTGELFF.

This clonotype was found many times. The chain recombines TRBV6-1 with TRBJ1-1; D remains unclear. V lost 6 bases and J 6 bases, leaving 11 bases between the germline ends. The CDR3 length is 12 residues. CDR1 and CDR2 from the germline V gene are MNHNS and SASEGT. CDR3 sequence: CASRGYLSEAFF. The CDR3 DNA follows: TGTGCCAGCAGAGGTTACCTATCTGAAGCTTTCTTT.

The chain joins TRBV20-1 to TRBJ1-4; 8 nucleotides align to TRBD1. V lost 6 bases, J lost 5 bases, and 8 bases stayed unmatched. Germline lookup yields CDR1 DFQATT and CDR2 SNEGSKA (reference sequence). The CDR3 length is 14 residues. DNA of the CDR3: TGCAGTGCACCCCCAGGGGGCACAAATGAAAAACTGTTTTTT. It translates to CSAPPGGTNEKLFF.

In this sample, this clonotype turned up many times. This sequence joins TRBV28 and TRBJ2-7; 8 bases are shared with TRBD2. The CDR3 covers 18 residues. Per the germline V gene, CDR1 is MDHEN and CDR2 is SYDVKM. Germline trimming cut 7 bases from V and 0 bases from J; bases unmatched to any gene: 17. The CDR3, as DNA: TGTGCCAGCACAGCTTTTAGGCTAGCGGGCCGTAGCTCCTACGAGCAGTACTTC. Amino acid sequence: CASTAFRLAGRSSYEQYF.

This clonotype was seen a single time. Its ends do not fully match the called genes, so a read error is possible. V is TRBV6-1 and J is TRBJ2-7, with 14 bases fitting TRBD2. CDR1 and CDR2 from the germline V gene are MNHNS and SASEGT. The CDR3 has 16 amino acids. CDR3 residues: CASSAGLAGVRYEQCF. CDR3 nucleotides: TGTGCCAGCAGCGCGGGACTAGCGGGAGTAAGGTACGAGCAGTGCTTC.

Only a few counts were recorded for this clonotype. The chain uses TRBV14 and TRBJ2-3; tentatively, D is TRBD2 (6 bases). From germline, CDR1 is SGHDN and CDR2 FVKESK. This CDR3 contains 15 residues. V dropped 2 bases and J dropped 4 bases, with 13 bases sitting between them. CDR3 sequence (DNA): TGTGCCAGCAGCCAATTTTTAGGCGGGGCAGATACGCAGTATTTT. Encoded protein: CASSQFLGGADTQYF.

This clonotype was seen a handful of times. The chain joins TRBV7-2 to TRBJ2-7; D might be TRBD1 (5 bases). The CDR3 runs to 14 residues. The V end lost 5 bases, the J end lost 6 bases, and 17 bases lay between the germline ends. Germline V CDR1 and CDR2: SGHTA, FQGNSA. In nucleotides, the CDR3 is TGTGCCAGCAGCCCTGGGGCAGGGCCGCGCGAGCAGTACTTC. Its translation: CASSPGAGPREQYF.

This clonotype was found many times. The chain links TRBV2 to TRBJ2-7; maybe TRBD2 (5 bases). CDR1 is SNHLY, CDR2 FYNNEI, per germline. The CDR3 consists of 15 residues. V was clipped by 1 base and J by 4 bases, with 14 bases between them. The CDR3 protein is CASSEGEGGSYEQYF. As DNA, the CDR3 is TGTGCCAGCAGTGAAGGTGAGGGCGGATCGTACGAGCAGTACTTC.

This clonotype was seen repeatedly, ten times or more. The CDR3 nucleotides are TGTGCCAGCAGCTCCAGGGCCTCCACGACCCAGTACTTC. This codes for CASSSRASTTQYF. The chain joins TRBV11-3 to TRBJ2-5, with D perhaps matching TRBD1 (5 bases). Germline V CDR1 and CDR2: SGHNT, YENEEA. This CDR3 spans 13 amino acids. V lost 4 bases and J lost 7, with 13 bases in between.

This clonotype was seen a handful of times. This chain connects TRBV5-6 to TRBJ2-7; D is perhaps TRBD1 (6 bases). V lost 4 bases to trimming and J lost 3 bases, with 14 bases between them. The CDR3 length is 14 residues. The germline gives CDR1 SGHDT, CDR2 YYEEEE. In DNA form, the CDR3 reads TGTGCCAGCAGCGCCTACAGGGCTAACTACGAGCAGTACTTC. Protein product: CASSAYRANYEQYF.

This clonotype was observed a single time. The chain carries TRBV3-1 and TRBJ1-3; tentative D call: TRBD1 (6 bases). The CDR3 covers 18 residues. Between the trimmed V and J ends, which lost 4 bases and 0 bases, there was a span of 19 bases. CDR1 and CDR2 from the germline V gene are LGHDT and YNNKEL (reference sequence). The CDR3 sequence: CASSLQGGGVSSGNTIYF. CDR3 nucleotide sequence: TGTGCCAGCAGCCTCCAAGGAGGGGGGGTTAGCTCTGGAAACACCATATATTTT.

Ten or more counts support this clonotype. The rearrangement links TRBV7-9 to TRBJ2-5; tentative D call: TRBD2 (6 bases). V was clipped by 4 bases and J by 4 bases, with 10 bases between them. The CDR3 runs to 13 residues. Germline CDR1 SEHNR, CDR2 FQNEAQ (reference sequence). The CDR3 region has the DNA TGTGCCAGCAGCTCGCGGGGTCCAGAGACCCAGTACTTC. It codes for CASSSRGPETQYF.

The chain joins TRBV9 to TRBJ2-3; the D call may be TRBD1 or TRBD2 (5 bases each). Trimming left V 4 bases short and J 4 bases short, with 16 bases between. Germline CDR1 reads SGDLS; CDR2 reads YYNGEE. The CDR3 covers 15 residues. CDR3 in DNA: TGTGCCAGCAGCACCGGGACCTCTGTACCAGATACGCAGTATTTT. It encodes CASSTGTSVPDTQYF.

Ten or more counts support this clonotype. The CDR3 DNA reads as TGTGCCAGCCTGGATGGCTACTACAATGAGCAGTTCTTC. Its translation is CASLDGYYNEQFF. The V call is TRBV2, the J call TRBJ2-1; D gene ambiguous. In germline, CDR1 is SNHLY, CDR2 FYNNEI. This CDR3 spans 13 amino acids. Between the trimmed V and J ends, which lost 8 bases and 3 bases, there was a span of 11 bases.

This clonotype was picked up many times. The chain is built from TRBV12-3 or TRBV12-4 and TRBJ2-2, with 11 nucleotides matching TRBD1. The ends lost 7 bases at V and 4 bases at J; junction bases unmatched: 11. This CDR3 contains 17 residues. CDR3 DNA: TGTGCCAGCAATTCCCCGGACAGGGGGCGCGTCACCGGGGAGCTGTTTTTT. Residues: CASNSPDRGRVTGELFF.

This clonotype was detected ten times or more. The chain is built from TRBV25-1 and TRBJ1-4, with D tentatively TRBD1 (5 bases). CDR1 and CDR2 (germline): MGHDK, SYGVNS. The CDR3 loop spans 14 amino acids. Trimming removed 5 bases at V and 6 bases at J, with 13 bases between. The CDR3 region is CASSLRGGDEKLFF. The CDR3 nucleotides read TGTGCCAGCAGTTTAAGGGGAGGAGATGAAAAACTGTTTTTT.

The V gene is TRBV10-2, the J gene TRBJ2-2, with 10 positions matching TRBD2. Germline V gene data show CDR1 as WSHSY and CDR2 as SAAADI. This CDR3 region has 16 residues. V lost 5 bases and J lost 5; bases outside the gene matches: 8. The DNA for the CDR3 is TGCGCCAGCAGTTCTCCGGGACTAGCGAGGACCGGGGAGCTGTTTTTT. As protein: CASSSPGLARTGELFF.

This clonotype was picked up many times. V and J are TRBV15 and TRBJ2-1; 10 nucleotides align to TRBD2. This CDR3 region has 16 residues. CDR1 is LNHNV, CDR2 YYDKDF, per germline (reference sequence). V trimming: 3 bases; J trimming: 6 bases; junction bases outside the gene matches: 8. The DNA for the CDR3 is TGTGCCACCAGCAGGGAATCGGGACTAGCGATCAATGAGCAGTTCTTC. Translated: CATSRESGLAINEQFF.

V is TRBV2 and J is TRBJ1-1; the D gene is possibly TRBD1 (5 bases). From germline, CDR1 is SNHLY and CDR2 FYNNEI. This CDR3 is built from 14 residues. The V end was cut by 10 bases, the J end by 1 base, with 16 bases between. CDR3 in DNA: TGTGCCACATCGCCGGGGGAGGCGAACACTGAAGCTTTCTTT. This gives the protein CATSPGEANTEAFF. Full variable domain (rest looked up from reference TRBV2 and TRBJ1-1): EPEVTQTPSHQVTQMGQEVILRCVPISNHLYFYWYRQILGQKVEFLVSFYNNEISEKSEIFDDQFSVERPDGSNFTLKIRSTKLEDSAMYFCATSPGEANTEAFFGQGTRLTVV.